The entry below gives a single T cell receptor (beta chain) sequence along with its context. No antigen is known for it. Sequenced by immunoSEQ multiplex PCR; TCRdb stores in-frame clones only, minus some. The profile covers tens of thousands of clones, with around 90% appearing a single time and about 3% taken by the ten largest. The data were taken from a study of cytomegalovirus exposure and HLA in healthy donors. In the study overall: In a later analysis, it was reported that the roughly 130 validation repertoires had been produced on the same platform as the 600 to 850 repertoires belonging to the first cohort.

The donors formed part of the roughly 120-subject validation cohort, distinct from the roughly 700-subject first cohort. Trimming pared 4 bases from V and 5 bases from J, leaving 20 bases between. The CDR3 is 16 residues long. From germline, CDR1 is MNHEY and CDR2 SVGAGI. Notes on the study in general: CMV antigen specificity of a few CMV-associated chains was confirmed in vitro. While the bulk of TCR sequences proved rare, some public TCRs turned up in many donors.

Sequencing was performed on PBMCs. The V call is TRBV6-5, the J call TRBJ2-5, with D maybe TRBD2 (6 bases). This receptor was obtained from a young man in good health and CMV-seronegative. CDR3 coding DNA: TGTGCCAGCAGTTTCCTTAGCGGTCTCAAGGGGGAGACCCAGTACTTC. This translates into CASSFLSGLKGETQYF.